This TCR beta chain was recovered during a study of blood T cell repertoires in COVID-19. The wider study: The origin of the acute and convalescent COVID-19 samples was the United States, Italy and Spain. PBMCs, B-cell-depleted T cells, or T cells were the source of the cDNA or gDNA that made up the material.

In the authors' workflow: Quantification of nucleated cells was approximated via reference gene primer amplification. Method: immunoSEQ multiplex PCR; TCRdb's copy keeps in-frame clones and lacks some. The DNA gave D and trimming, while V, J and clone size come from that table. The sample yields 5,500 to 6,000 clones, 84% seen once. Sequenced sample: peripheral blood. This clonotype was sampled from a human donor in a cohort sampled during active COVID-19.

DNA for the CDR3: TGCAGCGTTCAGGTCTTTACTAGATTCCCCTACGAGCAGTACTTC. This encodes CSVQVFTRFPYEQYF. The chain uses TRBV29-1 and TRBJ2-7; D may be TRBD2 (5 bases). This CDR3 is built from 15 residues. The germline V and J ends were trimmed by 5 bases and 2 bases, with 19 bases remaining between them. CDR1 and CDR2 from the germline V gene are SQVTM and ANQGSEA.